Reported below is one T cell receptor beta chain. The record originates from a study of blood T cell repertoires in COVID-19. TCRdb's table, derived via immunoSEQ multiplex PCR, lists solely in-frame clones and lacks some. The sample consists of 29,000 or so clones, roughly 84% of them appearing once. Sequenced material: peripheral blood. This TCR was recovered from a man aged 80 or over with active COVID-19.

In nucleotides, the CDR3 is TGTGCCAGCAGCTCACAGGGGGCCGGGGAAAAACTGTTTTTT. Its translation: CASSSQGAGEKLFF. The J gene is TRBJ1-4, the V gene TRBV5-6; 9 bases match TRBD1. The germline V gene encodes CDR1 SGHDT and CDR2 YYEEEE. Trimming took 3 bases from V and 8 from J; bases not matched to a gene: 5. The CDR3 consists of 14 residues. Supplemented by reference TRBV5-6 and TRBJ1-4, the full variable domain reads DAGVTQSPTHLIKTRGQQVTLRCSPKSGHDTVSWYQQALGQGPQFIFQYYEEEERQRGNFPDRFSGHQFPNYSSELNVNALLLGDSALYLCASSSQGAGEKLFFGSGTQLSVL.